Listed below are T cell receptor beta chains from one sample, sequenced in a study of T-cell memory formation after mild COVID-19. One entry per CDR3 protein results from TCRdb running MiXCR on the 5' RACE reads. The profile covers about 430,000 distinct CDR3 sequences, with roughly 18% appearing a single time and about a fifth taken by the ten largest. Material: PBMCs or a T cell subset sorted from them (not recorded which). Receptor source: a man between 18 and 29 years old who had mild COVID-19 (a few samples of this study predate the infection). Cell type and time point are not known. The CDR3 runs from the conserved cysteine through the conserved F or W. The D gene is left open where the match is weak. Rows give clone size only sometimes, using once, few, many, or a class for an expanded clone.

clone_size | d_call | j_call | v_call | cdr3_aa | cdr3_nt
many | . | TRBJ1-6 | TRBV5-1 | CASSQGRVGSPLHF | TGCGCCAGCAGTCAGGGGCGAGTAGGTTCACCCCTCCACTTT
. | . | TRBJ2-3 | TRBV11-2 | CASSLDRRSTDTQYF | TGTGCCAGCAGCTTAGATCGGAGGAGCACAGATACGCAGTATTTT
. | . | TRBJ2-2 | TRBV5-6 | CASRSGAGELFF | TGTGCCAGCAGGTCAGGGGCCGGGGAGCTGTTTTTT
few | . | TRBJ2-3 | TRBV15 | CATSRVSDGSTQYF | TGTGCCACCAGCAGAGTTTCAGATGGGAGTACGCAGTATTTT
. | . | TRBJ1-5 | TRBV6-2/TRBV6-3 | CASSPYDLGQGGDQPQHF | TGTGCCAGCAGTCCTTACGACCTGGGCCAGGGCGGCGATCAGCCCCAGCATTTT
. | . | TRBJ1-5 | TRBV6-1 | CASSEARGHQPQHF | TGTGCCAGCAGTGAAGCACGTGGGCATCAGCCCCAGCATTTT
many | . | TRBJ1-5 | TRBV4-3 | CASSQDQGRYQPQHF | TGCGCCAGCAGCCAAGATCAGGGGCGGTATCAGCCCCAGCATTTT
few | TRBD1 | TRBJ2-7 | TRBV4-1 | CASSQGGTGGYEQYF | TGCGCCAGCAGCCAAGGGGGGACAGGGGGCTACGAGCAGTACTTC
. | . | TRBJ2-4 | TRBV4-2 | CASSIRVGGADGANIQYF | TGTGCCAGCAGCATCAGAGTTGGGGGGGCCGACGGGGCGAACATTCAGTACTTC
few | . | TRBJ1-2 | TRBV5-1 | CASSKTLRDGYTF | TGCGCCAGCAGCAAGACCTTGCGGGATGGCTACACCTTC
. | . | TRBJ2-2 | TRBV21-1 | CANPRASGGYCSGELFF | TGTGCCAACCCCCGGGCTAGCGGGGGTTACTGTTCCGGGGAGCTGTTTTTT
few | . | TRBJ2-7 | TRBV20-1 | CSARDLGAEYF | TGCAGTGCTAGAGATCTAGGAGCAGAGTACTTC
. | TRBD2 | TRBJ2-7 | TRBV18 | CASSPKLAWTYEQYF | TGTGCCAGCTCACCTAAACTAGCGTGGACCTACGAGCAGTACTTC
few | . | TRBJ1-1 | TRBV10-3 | CAIRRGGTEAFF | TGTGCCATCAGGCGAGGGGGGACTGAAGCTTTCTTT
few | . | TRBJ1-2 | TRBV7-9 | CASSLERTAPGDYGYTF | TGTGCCAGCAGCTTAGAGCGTACAGCCCCAGGGGACTATGGCTACACCTTC
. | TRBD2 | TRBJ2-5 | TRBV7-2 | CASSIWTSGLRTQYF | TGTGCCAGCAGCATTTGGACTAGCGGGTTACGGACCCAGTACTTC
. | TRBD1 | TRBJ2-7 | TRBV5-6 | CASSLVGQIYEQYF | TGTGCCAGCAGCTTAGTGGGACAGATCTACGAGCAGTACTTC
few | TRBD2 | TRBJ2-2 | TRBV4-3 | CASSQETGLAGGPFRFPGELFF | TGCGCCAGCAGCCAAGAAACAGGACTAGCGGGGGGGCCATTCCGTTTTCCCGGGGAGCTGTTTTTT
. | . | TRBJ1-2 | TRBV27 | CASSFGPGTAGYTF | TGTGCCAGCAGTTTTGGTCCGGGGACGGCTGGCTACACCTTC
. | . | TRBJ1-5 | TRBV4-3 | CASSQSPGADNQPQHF | TGCGCCAGCAGCCAATCCCCAGGGGCGGACAATCAGCCCCAGCATTTT
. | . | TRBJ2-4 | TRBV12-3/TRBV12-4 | CASSVGGGTLAKNIQYF | TGTGCCAGCAGTGTCGGGGGTGGGACGTTAGCCAAAAACATTCAGTACTTC